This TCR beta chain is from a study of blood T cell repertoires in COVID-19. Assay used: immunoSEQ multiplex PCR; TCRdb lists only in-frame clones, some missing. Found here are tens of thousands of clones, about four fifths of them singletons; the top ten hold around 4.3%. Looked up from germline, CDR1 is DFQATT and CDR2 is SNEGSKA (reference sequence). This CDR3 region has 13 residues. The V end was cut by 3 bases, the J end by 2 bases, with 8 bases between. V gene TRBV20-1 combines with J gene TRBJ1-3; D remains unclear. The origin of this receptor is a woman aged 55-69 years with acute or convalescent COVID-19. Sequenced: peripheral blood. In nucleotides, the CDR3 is TGCAGTGCTAGTCCGGGGACTGGAAACACCATATATTTT. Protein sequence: CSASPGTGNTIYF.